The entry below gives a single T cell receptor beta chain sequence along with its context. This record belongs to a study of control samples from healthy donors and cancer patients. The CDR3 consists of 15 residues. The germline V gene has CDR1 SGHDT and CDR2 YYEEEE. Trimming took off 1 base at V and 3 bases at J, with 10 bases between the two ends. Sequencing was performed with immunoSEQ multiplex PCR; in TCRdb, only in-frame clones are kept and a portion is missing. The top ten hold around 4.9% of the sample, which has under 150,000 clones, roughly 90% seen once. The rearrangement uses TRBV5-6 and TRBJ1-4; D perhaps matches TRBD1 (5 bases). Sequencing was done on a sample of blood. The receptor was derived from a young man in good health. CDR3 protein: CASSLMGEANEKLFF. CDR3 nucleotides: TGTGCCAGCAGCTTGATGGGGGAGGCTAATGAAAAACTGTTTTTT.